A single sample gave rise to the 20 T cell receptor beta chains below, sequenced in a study of blood T cell repertoires in COVID-19. Assay used: immunoSEQ multiplex PCR; TCRdb lists only in-frame clones, some missing. This table has 300,000 or so clones, roughly nine tenths appearing once. Sequenced input: PBMCs or T cells enriched from blood (not recorded which). These receptors originate from a woman in her twenties or thirties who had recovered from COVID-19.

This clone was counted only a few times. The CDR3 bases are TGTGCCAGCAGCCAAGTCCCCCCCCTCTCCTACGAGCAGTACTTC. Its protein product is CASSQVPPLSYEQYF. The chain has TRBV3-1 (or the pseudogene TRBV3-2) and TRBJ2-7; D unresolved. This CDR3 spans 15 amino acids. The V end lost 1 base, the J end lost 0 bases, and 10 bases lay between the germline ends. From germline, CDR1 is LGHDT and CDR2 YNNKEL (reference sequence).

The chain uses TRBV2 and TRBJ2-5; TRBD2 aligns across 12 bases. This CDR3 is built from 14 residues. V gave up 9 bases and J gave up 3 bases; unmatched junction bases: 5. Germline CDR1 and CDR2: SNHLY and FYNNEI. The CDR3: CASPRTSGEETQYF. In nucleotides, the CDR3 is TGTGCCAGTCCCCGGACTAGCGGGGAAGAGACCCAGTACTTC. The whole variable domain, filled in from reference TRBV2 and TRBJ2-5, reads EPEVTQTPSHQVTQMGQEVILRCVPISNHLYFYWYRQILGQKVEFLVSFYNNEISEKSEIFDDQFSVERPDGSNFTLKIRSTKLEDSAMYFCASPRTSGEETQYFGPGTRLLVL.

V gene TRBV19 combines with J gene TRBJ1-1; D unresolved. V lost 7 bases, J lost 4 bases, and 7 bases lay in between. Germline V lookup: CDR1 LNHDA, CDR2 SQIVND (reference sequence). The CDR3 has 11 amino acids. The chain's CDR3 is CASMEGTEAFF. Written as DNA, the CDR3 is TGTGCCAGTATGGAGGGCACTGAAGCTTTCTTT.

The chain has TRBV19 and TRBJ2-1, with D perhaps matching TRBD2 (7 bases). V lost 7 bases, J lost 4 bases, and 14 bases lay in between. The CDR3 is 14 amino acids. Germline assignment: CDR1 LNHDA and CDR2 SQIVND (reference sequence). The chain's CDR3 is CASNPGGEYNEQFF. The CDR3 DNA sequence: TGTGCCAGTAACCCGGGGGGCGAGTACAATGAGCAGTTCTTC. Using reference TRBV19 and TRBJ2-1 for the parts outside the CDR3, the full variable domain is DGGITQSPKYLFRKEGQNVTLSCEQNLNHDAMYWYRQDPGQGLRLIYYSQIVNDFQKGDIAEGYSVSREKKESFPLTVTSAQKNPTAFYLCASNPGGEYNEQFFGPGTRLTVL.

The chain recombines TRBV21-1 with TRBJ1-3; the table's D call of TRBD1 was not tested on the DNA. TRBV21-1 is a known pseudogene. This CDR3 region has 17 residues. The CDR3 DNA is TGTGCCAGCAGCAAAGAAGCGCAAGGGACAGCTAGAAACACCATATATTTT. Protein product: CASSKEAQGTARNTIYF.

The chain uses TRBV6-5 and TRBJ2-3; 11 nucleotides agree with TRBD1. CDR1 is MNHEY, CDR2 SVGAGI, per germline. The CDR3 runs 15 residues. V lost 7 bases, J lost 3 bases, and 6 bases stayed unmatched. The CDR3 spells CASNAGTGGTDTQYF. Here the CDR3 DNA reads TGTGCCAGCAACGCCGGGACAGGGGGGACAGATACGCAGTATTTT.

This clone was picked up one time. The DNA of the CDR3 is TGTGCCAGCAGTTTGCGACACCCAAGGACAGCCAACTATGGCTACACCTTC. This encodes CASSLRHPRTANYGYTF. The chain joins TRBV27 to TRBJ1-2; D might be TRBD1 (6 bases). V was cut by 3 bases and J by 2 bases, with 19 bases left in between. This CDR3 is built from 17 residues. Germline assignment: CDR1 MNHEY and CDR2 SMNVEV (reference sequence).

The chain uses TRBV28 and TRBJ2-2; D uncertain. From germline, CDR1 is MDHEN and CDR2 SYDVKM. The CDR3 extends over 13 amino acids. Trimming took 8 bases from V and 0 from J, leaving 7 bases between them. CDR3 amino acids: CASHDTNTGELFF. Here the CDR3 DNA reads TGTGCCAGCCATGACACGAACACCGGGGAGCTGTTTTTT.

The V call is TRBV5-8, the J call TRBJ2-6; 10 bases agree with TRBD2. CDR3 length equals 19 residues. Germline V CDR1 and CDR2: SGHTS, YDEGEE. Trimming took 4 bases from V and 0 from J; bases not matched to a gene: 10. CDR3 amino acids: CASSPRTSGPDSGANVLTF. The CDR3 nucleotides read TGTGCCAGCAGCCCGCGGACTAGCGGACCGGACTCTGGGGCCAACGTCCTGACTTTC.

This chain uses TRBV19 with TRBJ1-5; 7 nucleotides line up with TRBD1. Germline CDR1 and CDR2: LNHDA and SQIVND (reference sequence). The CDR3 extends over 15 amino acids. The V gene end was trimmed by 4 bases and the J gene end by 3 bases; junction bases not matched to a gene: 6. CDR3 loop: CASSRDSMNNQPQHF. The DNA of the CDR3 is TGTGCCAGTAGTAGGGACAGTATGAACAATCAGCCCCAGCATTTT.

The chain couples TRBV5-1 to TRBJ1-2, with a weak D call TRBD1 (6 bases). Germline V gene sequence: CDR1 SGHRS, CDR2 YFSETQ. CDR3 length: 16 residues. V lost 4 bases and J 6 bases, leaving 22 bases between the germline ends. The CDR3 DNA reads TGCGCCAGCAGCCTATCTCAACAGGGAACTGGTCATGGCTACACCTTC. It codes for CASSLSQQGTGHGYTF.

This chain uses TRBV29-1 with TRBJ2-1, with 7 bases aligning to TRBD1. Germline CDR1 reads SQVTM; CDR2 reads ANQGSEA. The junction had 6 bases not matched to a gene; V was cut back by 6 bases and J by 4 bases. CDR3 length equals 13 residues. CDR3 region: CSVADRAYNEQFF. CDR3 coding DNA: TGCAGCGTGGCCGACAGGGCTTACAATGAGCAGTTCTTC.

V and J are TRBV5-5 and TRBJ2-5, with D possibly being TRBD2 (5 bases). V shed 4 bases and J shed 4 bases, with 17 bases lying between them. The CDR3 loop spans 15 amino acids. CDR1 is SGHKS and CDR2 is YYEKEE in the germline V gene (reference sequence). This CDR3 reads CASSRPDWKGETQYF. CDR3 DNA sequence: TGTGCCAGCAGCCGTCCGGACTGGAAGGGAGAGACCCAGTACTTC.

The V call is TRBV5-1, the J call TRBJ2-1; maybe TRBD1 (5 bases). Trimming took off 4 bases at V and 10 bases at J, with 15 bases between the two ends. The germline gives CDR1 SGHRS, CDR2 YFSETQ. The CDR3 covers 13 residues. The CDR3 coding sequence is TGCGCCAGCAGCCTGGGGCGAAGAGGAGAGCAGTTCTTC. Protein product: CASSLGRRGEQFF.

This clone was observed a few times. The V gene is TRBV11-2, the J gene TRBJ2-7, with 9 nucleotides matching TRBD1. Germline CDR1 is SGHAT and CDR2 is FQNNGV. The length of the CDR3 is 14 residues. Trimming took 5 bases from V and 4 from J; bases not matched to a gene: 6. CDR3 sequence (DNA): TGTGCCAGCAGCCCCAAGGACAGGGGATACGAGCAGTACTTC. It translates to CASSPKDRGYEQYF.

The J gene is TRBJ2-7, the V gene TRBV19; the match to TRBD1 covers 7 bases. The CDR3 runs 15 residues. Germline loops: CDR1 LNHDA, CDR2 SQIVND (reference sequence). The V and J ends lost 3 bases and 0 bases, in that order; junction bases with no gene match: 5. The CDR3 spells CASSMKDRDSYEQYF. CDR3 bases: TGTGCCAGTAGTATGAAAGACAGGGACTCCTACGAGCAGTACTTC.

The J gene is TRBJ1-6, the V gene TRBV6-2 or TRBV6-3; tentative D call: TRBD1 (5 bases). CDR3 length: 16 amino acids. The germline V and J ends were trimmed by 0 bases and 10 bases, with 16 bases remaining between them. Germline values: CDR1 MNHEY, CDR2 SVGEGT. The CDR3 DNA reads as TGTGCCAGCAGTTACTCGAGGCAGGGAGCGGGATCACCCCTCCACTTT. Translating gives CASSYSRQGAGSPLHF.

V and J are TRBV2 and TRBJ1-4; a possible D gene is TRBD1 (5 bases). Trimming left V 7 bases short and J 0 bases short, with 12 bases between. The V gene's germline CDR1 is SNHLY and CDR2 FYNNEI. The CDR3 consists of 15 residues. The CDR3 region has the DNA TGTGCCAGCATCGGTTCGGGGGCAACTAATGAAAAACTGTTTTTT. This translates into CASIGSGATNEKLFF.

The rearrangement uses TRBV13 and TRBJ1-2; 8 bases are shared with TRBD1. CDR1 is PRHDT and CDR2 is FYEKMQ in the germline V gene (reference sequence). This CDR3 is built from 13 residues. V was clipped by 7 bases and J by 7 bases; unmatched bases: 8. DNA for the CDR3: TGTGCCAGCAACTTTCAGGGGGCCGCTGGCTACACCTTC. Its translation is CASNFQGAAGYTF.

The chain recombines TRBV18 with TRBJ1-1; 12 nucleotides align to TRBD1. V lost 4 bases to trimming and J lost 4 bases; unmatched junction nucleotides: 10. The CDR3 loop spans 17 amino acids. The germline CDR1 and CDR2 sequences are KGHSH and LQKENI. CDR3 coding DNA: TGTGCCAGCTCACTGACCGGGACAGGGGGCGAATTCACTGAAGCTTTCTTT. This codes for CASSLTGTGGEFTEAFF.